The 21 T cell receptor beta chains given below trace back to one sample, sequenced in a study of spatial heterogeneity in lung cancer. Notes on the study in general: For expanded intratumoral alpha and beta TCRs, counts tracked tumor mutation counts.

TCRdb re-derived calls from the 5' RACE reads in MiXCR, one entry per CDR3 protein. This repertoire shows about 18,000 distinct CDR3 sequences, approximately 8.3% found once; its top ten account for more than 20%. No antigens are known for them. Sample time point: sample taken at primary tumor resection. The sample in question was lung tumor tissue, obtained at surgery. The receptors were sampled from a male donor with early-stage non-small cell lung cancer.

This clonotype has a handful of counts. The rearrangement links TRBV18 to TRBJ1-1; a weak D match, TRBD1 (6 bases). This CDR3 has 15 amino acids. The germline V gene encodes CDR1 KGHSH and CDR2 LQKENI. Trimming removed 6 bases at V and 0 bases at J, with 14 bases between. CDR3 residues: CASSPYTGMNTEAFF. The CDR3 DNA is TGTGCCAGCTCGCCCTACACAGGGATGAACACTGAAGCTTTCTTT.

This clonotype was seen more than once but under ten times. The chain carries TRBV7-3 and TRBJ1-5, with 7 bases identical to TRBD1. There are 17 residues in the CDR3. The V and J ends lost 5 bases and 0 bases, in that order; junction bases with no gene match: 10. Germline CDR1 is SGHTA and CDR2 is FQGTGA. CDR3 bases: TGTGCCAGCAGCCCCTGCCTGGGACAGTATAGCAATCAGCCCCAGCATTTT. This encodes CASSPCLGQYSNQPQHF.

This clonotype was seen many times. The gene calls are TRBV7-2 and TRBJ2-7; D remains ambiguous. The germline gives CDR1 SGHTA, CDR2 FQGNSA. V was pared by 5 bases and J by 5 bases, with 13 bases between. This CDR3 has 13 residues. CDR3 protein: CASSLDLPHEQYF. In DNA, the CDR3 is TGTGCCAGCAGCCTCGACTTGCCGCACGAGCAGTACTTC.

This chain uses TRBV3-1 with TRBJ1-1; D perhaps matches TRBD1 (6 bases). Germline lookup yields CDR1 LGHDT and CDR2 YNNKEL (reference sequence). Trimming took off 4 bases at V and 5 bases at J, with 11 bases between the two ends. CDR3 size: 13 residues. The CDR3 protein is CASSLPGTTEAFF. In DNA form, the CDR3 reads TGTGCCAGCAGCCTTCCCGGGACAACTGAAGCTTTCTTT.

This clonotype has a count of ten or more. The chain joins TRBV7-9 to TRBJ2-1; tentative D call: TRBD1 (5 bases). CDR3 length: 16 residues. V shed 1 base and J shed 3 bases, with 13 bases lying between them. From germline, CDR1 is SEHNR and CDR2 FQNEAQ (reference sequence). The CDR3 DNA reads TGTGCCAGCAGCTTAGATTCCAGGGAATTCTACAATGAGCAGTTCTTC. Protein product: CASSLDSREFYNEQFF.

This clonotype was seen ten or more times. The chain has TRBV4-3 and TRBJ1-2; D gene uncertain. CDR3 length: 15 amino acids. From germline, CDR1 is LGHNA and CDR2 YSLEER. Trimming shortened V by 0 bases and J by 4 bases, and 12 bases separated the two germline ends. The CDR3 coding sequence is TGCGCCAGCAGCCAAGATCCATTGGCGGGCTATGGCTACACCTTC. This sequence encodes CASSQDPLAGYGYTF.

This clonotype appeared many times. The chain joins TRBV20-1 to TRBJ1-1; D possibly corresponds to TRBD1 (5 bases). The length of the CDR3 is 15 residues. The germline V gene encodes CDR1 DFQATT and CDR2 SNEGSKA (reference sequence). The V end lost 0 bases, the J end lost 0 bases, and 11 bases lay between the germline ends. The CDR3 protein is CSARDYGALNTEAFF. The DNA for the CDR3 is TGCAGTGCTAGAGATTACGGGGCCTTGAACACTGAAGCTTTCTTT.

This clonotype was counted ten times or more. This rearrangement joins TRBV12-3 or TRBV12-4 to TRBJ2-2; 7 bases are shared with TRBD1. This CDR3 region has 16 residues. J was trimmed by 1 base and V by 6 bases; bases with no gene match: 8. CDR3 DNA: TGTGCCAGCAGGGCGGACAGGCTAAAGAACACCGGGGAGCTGTTTTTT. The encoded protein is CASRADRLKNTGELFF.

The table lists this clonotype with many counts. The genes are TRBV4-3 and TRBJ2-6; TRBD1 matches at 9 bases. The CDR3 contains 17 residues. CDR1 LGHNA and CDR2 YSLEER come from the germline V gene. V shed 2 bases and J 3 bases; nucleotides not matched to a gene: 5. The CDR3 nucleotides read TGCGCCAGCAGCCAATCGACAGGGGGGAGTGGGGCCAACGTCCTGACTTTC. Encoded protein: CASSQSTGGSGANVLTF.

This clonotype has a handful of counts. CDR3 DNA sequence: TGTGCCAGCACCCAGTGGGGGTCGGAGACCCAGTACTTC. This translates into CASTQWGSETQYF. V is TRBV28 and J is TRBJ2-5, with D possibly being TRBD1 or TRBD2 (5 bases each). Trimming shortened V by 7 bases and J by 5 bases, and 14 bases separated the two germline ends. Per the germline V gene, CDR1 is MDHEN and CDR2 is SYDVKM. This CDR3 is 13 amino acids long.

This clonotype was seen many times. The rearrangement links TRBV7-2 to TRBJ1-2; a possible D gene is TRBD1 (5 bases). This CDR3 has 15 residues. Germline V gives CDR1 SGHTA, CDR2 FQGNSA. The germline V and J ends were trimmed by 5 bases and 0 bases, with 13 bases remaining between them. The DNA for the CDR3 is TGTGCCAGCAGCCCCAGATACAGGTCTAACTATGGCTACACCTTC. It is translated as CASSPRYRSNYGYTF. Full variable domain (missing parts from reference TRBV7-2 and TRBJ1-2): GAGVSQSPSNKVTEKGKDVELRCDPISGHTALYWYRQSLGQGLEFLIYFQGNSAPDKSGLPSDRFSAERTGGSVSTLTIQRTQQEDSAVYLCASSPRYRSNYGYTFGSGTRLTVV.

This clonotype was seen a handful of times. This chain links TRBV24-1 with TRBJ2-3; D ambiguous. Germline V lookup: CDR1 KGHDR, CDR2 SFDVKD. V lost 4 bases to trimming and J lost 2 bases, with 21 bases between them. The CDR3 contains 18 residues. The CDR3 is CATSDPAYLGSSTDTQYF. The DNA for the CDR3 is TGTGCCACCAGTGACCCCGCCTATCTGGGTTCGTCCACAGATACGCAGTATTTT.

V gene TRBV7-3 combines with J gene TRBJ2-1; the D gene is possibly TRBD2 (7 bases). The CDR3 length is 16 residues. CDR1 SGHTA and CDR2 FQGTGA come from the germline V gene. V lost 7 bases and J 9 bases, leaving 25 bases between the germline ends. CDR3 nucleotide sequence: TGTGCCAGCATGCCGGACCTTAGGGGGAGGGGAGGTGAGCAGTTCTTC. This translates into CASMPDLRGRGGEQFF.

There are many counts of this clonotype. The CDR3 reads CASSYDRTAYGYTF. DNA for the CDR3: TGTGCCAGCAGTTACGATAGGACAGCTTATGGCTACACCTTC. The chain combines TRBV6-5 with TRBJ1-2, with a possible D match to TRBD1 (6 bases). The V end lost 2 bases, the J end lost 5 bases, and 12 bases lay between the germline ends. The CDR3 length is 14 residues. Per the germline V gene, CDR1 is MNHEY and CDR2 is SVGAGI.

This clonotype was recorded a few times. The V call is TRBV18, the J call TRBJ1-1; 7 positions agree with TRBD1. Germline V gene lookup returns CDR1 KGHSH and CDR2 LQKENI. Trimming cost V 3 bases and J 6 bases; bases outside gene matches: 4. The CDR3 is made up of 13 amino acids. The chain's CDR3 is CASSPAGGSEAFF. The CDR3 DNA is TGTGCCAGCTCACCTGCAGGGGGATCTGAAGCTTTCTTT.

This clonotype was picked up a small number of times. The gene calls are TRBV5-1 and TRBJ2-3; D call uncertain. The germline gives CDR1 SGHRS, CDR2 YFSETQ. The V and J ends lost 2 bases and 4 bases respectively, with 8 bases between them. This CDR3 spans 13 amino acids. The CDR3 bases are TGCGCCAGCAGCTTCGGCCAGCCAGATACGCAGTATTTT. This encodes CASSFGQPDTQYF.

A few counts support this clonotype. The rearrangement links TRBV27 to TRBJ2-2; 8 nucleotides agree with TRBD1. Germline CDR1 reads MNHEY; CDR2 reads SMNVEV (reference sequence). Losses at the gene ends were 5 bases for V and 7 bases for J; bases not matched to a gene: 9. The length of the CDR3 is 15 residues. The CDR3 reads CASSPQTGVGGELFF. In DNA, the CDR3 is TGTGCCAGCAGTCCGCAGACAGGGGTGGGCGGGGAGCTGTTTTTT.

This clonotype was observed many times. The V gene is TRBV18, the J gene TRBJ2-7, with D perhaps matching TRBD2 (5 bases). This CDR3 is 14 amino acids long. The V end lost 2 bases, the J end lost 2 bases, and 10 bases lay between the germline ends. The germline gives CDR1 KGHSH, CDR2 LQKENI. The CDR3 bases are TGTGCCAGCTCACCAAGCGGTCCAACCTACGAGCAGTACTTC. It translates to CASSPSGPTYEQYF.

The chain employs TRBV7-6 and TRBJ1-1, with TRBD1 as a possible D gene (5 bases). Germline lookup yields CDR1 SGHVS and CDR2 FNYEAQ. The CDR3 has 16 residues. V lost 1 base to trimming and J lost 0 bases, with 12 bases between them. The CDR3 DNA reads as TGTGCCAGCAGCTTAGTGGGGTGGGGCCTGAACACTGAAGCTTTCTTT. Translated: CASSLVGWGLNTEAFF.

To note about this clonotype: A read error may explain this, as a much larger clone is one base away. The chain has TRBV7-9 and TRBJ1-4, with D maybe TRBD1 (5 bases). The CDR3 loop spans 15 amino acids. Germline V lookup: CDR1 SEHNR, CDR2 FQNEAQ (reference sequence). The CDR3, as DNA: TGTGCCAACAGCAGCCCGTCAGGGTTCGATGAAAAACTGTTTTTT. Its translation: CANSSPSGFDEKLFF.

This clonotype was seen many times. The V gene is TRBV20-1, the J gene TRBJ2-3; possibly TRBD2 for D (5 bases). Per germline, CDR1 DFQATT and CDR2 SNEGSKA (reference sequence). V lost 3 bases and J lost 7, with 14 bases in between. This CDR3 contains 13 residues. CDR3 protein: CSASDLKDYTQYF. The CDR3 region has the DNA TGCAGTGCTAGCGATCTCAAGGACTATACGCAGTATTTT.